The clone carrying this T cell receptor (beta chain) has just a few counts. Its antigen is not known. TCRdb ran MiXCR on the reads and lists one entry per CDR3 protein. The table lists 680,000 or so distinct CDR3 sequences, roughly a third of them singletons, with about 20% in the top ten. The data are from a study of T cell repertoires in cytomegalovirus infection. The V gene's germline CDR1 is MNHEY and CDR2 SVGEGT. Between the trimmed V and J ends, which lost 6 bases and 6 bases, there was a span of 15 bases. CDR3 size: 14 residues. The origin of this receptor is a human donor in good health (CMV status not recorded). Some clones in this sample may be carry-over from other donors' samples. The V call is TRBV6-2 or TRBV6-3, the J call TRBJ2-1; weak D call: TRBD2 (5 bases). The source material was cultured PBMCs, sampled from culture after CMV antigen stimulation. CDR3 protein: CASREVGKGNEQFF. The CDR3 DNA follows: TGTGCCAGCAGGGAGGTTGGTAAAGGCAATGAGCAGTTCTTC.